The 22 T cell receptor beta chains in this list originate from one sample, sequenced in a study. TCRdb analysed the 5' RACE reads with MiXCR anew, one entry per CDR3 protein. This repertoire shows under 35,000 distinct CDR3 sequences, under 30% found once; its top ten account for about 3.7%. The source material was naive CD4+ T cells sorted from a lymph node. The subset here: naive CD4+ T cells, CD4+CD45RA+CD25-. The receptor source for this set is a female donor with breast cancer.

V and J are TRBV20-1 and TRBJ1-2; D remains ambiguous. This CDR3 contains 15 residues. The germline V gene has CDR1 DFQATT and CDR2 SNEGSKA (reference sequence). V lost 0 bases and J lost 3, with 14 bases in between. The DNA for the CDR3 is TGCAGTGCTAGAGATCCCGCTAACCTGGACTATGGCTACACCTTC. It specifies CSARDPANLDYGYTF.

This clonotype was counted ten times or more. The chain joins TRBV20-1 to TRBJ2-3; 12 bases agree with TRBD2. The length of the CDR3 is 13 residues. CDR1 and CDR2 from the germline V gene are DFQATT and SNEGSKA (reference sequence). Unmatched junction bases numbered 3, after V lost 5 bases and J lost 6 bases. CDR3 in amino acids: CSALTSGGDTQYF. CDR3 coding DNA: TGCAGTGCTTTGACTAGCGGGGGTGATACGCAGTATTTT.

This clonotype was picked up a small number of times. The rearrangement uses TRBV5-4 and TRBJ2-5; 10 bases line up with TRBD1. Germline CDR1 is SGHNT and CDR2 is YYREEE (reference sequence). Trimming cost V 9 bases and J 5 bases; bases outside gene matches: 7. The CDR3 is 13 residues long. The DNA for the CDR3 is TGTGCCACTAGGACAGGGGGTTATGAGACCCAGTACTTC. This translates into CATRTGGYETQYF.

This chain uses TRBV18 with TRBJ2-5; maybe TRBD1 (6 bases). The V and J ends lost 0 bases and 5 bases respectively, with 7 bases between them. The CDR3 length is 13 residues. From germline, CDR1 is KGHSH and CDR2 LQKENI. The CDR3 DNA follows: TGTGCCAGCTCACCACCGCAGGGGGAGACCCAGTACTTC. Translation gives CASSPPQGETQYF.

As concerns this clonotype: Just one base apart from a much larger clone, this may be a read error. The J gene is TRBJ2-1, the V gene TRBV6-2 or TRBV6-3; either TRBD1 or TRBD2 may supply D (6 bases each). CDR3 length: 16 amino acids. The germline V gene has CDR1 MNHEY and CDR2 SVGEGT. Trimming cost V 3 bases and J 2 bases, with 14 bases left between them. In DNA form, the CDR3 reads TGTGCCAGCAGTTATAGGGGGGCGAGCCCCTACAATGAGCAGTTCTTC. It is translated as CASSYRGASPYNEQFF.

This clonotype was seen a few times. The chain recombines TRBV9 with TRBJ1-1; no clear D gene. There are 12 residues in the CDR3. CDR1 is SGDLS, CDR2 YYNGEE, per germline. The ends were cut back, 0 bases at V and 10 bases at J, with 10 bases in the middle. CDR3: CASSVGEEGAFF. The CDR3 coding sequence is TGTGCCAGCAGCGTAGGGGAGGAGGGAGCTTTCTTT.

This clonotype appeared many times. This CDR3 is CASSLGGIASYEQYF. The DNA of the CDR3 is TGTGCCAGCAGTTTGGGGGGTATTGCCTCCTACGAGCAGTACTTC. This chain joins TRBV12-3 or TRBV12-4 and TRBJ2-7, with D perhaps TRBD2 (6 bases). The CDR3 is made up of 15 amino acids. Trimming removed 3 bases at V and 0 bases at J, with 12 bases between.

The V gene is TRBV3-1, the J gene TRBJ2-2; D unresolved. The CDR3 spans 14 residues. The germline CDR1 and CDR2 sequences are LGHDT and YNNKEL (reference sequence). V lost 8 bases and J 7 bases, leaving 17 bases between the germline ends. Written as DNA, the CDR3 is TGTGCCAGCTCCCGGACGGGTTCCGGCGGGGAGCTGTTTTTT. This gives the protein CASSRTGSGGELFF.

With respect to this clonotype: At one end, the junction sequence differs from germline, possibly due to a read error. The chain carries TRBV7-9 and TRBJ1-4; no firm D call. From germline, CDR1 is SEHNR and CDR2 FQNEAQ (reference sequence). CDR3 length: 18 amino acids. The CDR3 region is CASSLGQSGFATNEKLYF. For the CDR3, the DNA is TGTGCCAGCAGCTTAGGCCAATCGGGTTTTGCAACTAATGAAAAACTGTATTTT.

To note about this clonotype: Since a much larger clone is just one base distant, this may be a read error. The CDR3 DNA follows: TGCAGTGCTAGAGGTAAAGCGGGGGCCATCACAGATACGCAGTATTTT. It encodes CSARGKAGAITDTQYF. The chain recombines TRBV20-1 with TRBJ2-3, with 8 bases lining up with TRBD2. Trimming removed 1 base from V and 2 bases from J; junction bases left unmatched: 8. Germline CDR1 DFQATT, CDR2 SNEGSKA (reference sequence). The CDR3 has 16 amino acids.

V gene TRBV7-9 combines with J gene TRBJ2-7; no reliable D call. The CDR3 consists of 12 residues. The germline CDR1 and CDR2 sequences are SEHNR and FQNEAQ (reference sequence). V gave up 1 base and J gave up 5 bases, with 6 bases separating them. CDR3 nucleotides: TGTGCCAGCAGCTTAGGAGTCGACGAGCAGTACTTC. This codes for CASSLGVDEQYF.

This clonotype has only a few counts. The chain joins TRBV4-2 to TRBJ2-1, with no clear D. This CDR3 is 16 amino acids long. V lost 0 bases and J lost 7, with 16 bases in between. From germline, CDR1 is LGHNA and CDR2 YNFKEQ. The DNA of the CDR3 is TGTGCCAGCAGCCAAGATGCTCTGGGTTTGGGGAATGAGCAGTTCTTC. Amino acids: CASSQDALGLGNEQFF.

This clonotype was seen a few times. The chain joins TRBV6-1 to TRBJ1-1; 10 bases align to TRBD1. In germline, CDR1 is MNHNS, CDR2 SASEGT. V gave up 4 bases and J gave up 0 bases; unmatched junction bases: 2. This CDR3 comprises 15 residues. The CDR3 protein is CASSGDRGVNTEAFF. For the CDR3, the DNA is TGTGCCAGCAGTGGGGACAGGGGAGTGAACACTGAAGCTTTCTTT.

This clonotype came up a few times. The V gene is TRBV6-2 or TRBV6-3, the J gene TRBJ2-7; D is possibly TRBD1 or TRBD2 (8 bases each). The CDR3 has 16 amino acids. Germline lookup yields CDR1 MNHEY and CDR2 SVGEGT. Trimming left V 6 bases short and J 7 bases short, with 25 bases between. CDR3 DNA: TGTGCCAGCAGCGAAAATAGCGGGACAGGACGGGGGGAGCAGTACTTC. It encodes CASSENSGTGRGEQYF.

This clonotype was counted many times. The chain is built from TRBV5-1 and TRBJ2-1; D not certain. The length of the CDR3 is 13 residues. The V and J ends lost 5 bases and 8 bases respectively, with 14 bases between them. CDR1 and CDR2 (germline): SGHRS, YFSETQ. In DNA form, the CDR3 reads TGCGCCAGCAGTACCCCGGTCGTGGATGAGCAGTTCTTC. This translates into CASSTPVVDEQFF.

The chain recombines TRBV2 with TRBJ1-1; D might be TRBD1 (5 bases). The V end was cut by 2 bases, the J end by 1 base, with 14 bases between. This CDR3 is 16 amino acids long. Per germline, CDR1 SNHLY and CDR2 FYNNEI. CDR3 loop: CASSEYGAYSNTEAFF. The CDR3 nucleotides are TGTGCCAGCAGTGAATATGGGGCCTATTCGAACACTGAAGCTTTCTTT.

The V call is TRBV11-1, the J call TRBJ2-7; D is unresolved. The CDR3 has 11 residues. Germline V gives CDR1 SGHAT, CDR2 FQDESV (reference sequence). The V gene lost 5 bases and the J gene lost 2 bases, with 4 bases spanning the gap. The CDR3 DNA is TGTGCCAGCAGCGGTGCCTACGAGCAGTACTTC. Its translation: CASSGAYEQYF.

V is TRBV29-1 and J is TRBJ2-1, with TRBD2 matching 8 bases. This CDR3 is 15 amino acids long. The germline CDR1 and CDR2 sequences are SQVTM and ANQGSEA. V lost 6 bases and J lost 2; bases outside the gene matches: 9. The CDR3 coding sequence is TGCAGCGTCAAAAGCGGGAGCTACCCCTACAATGAGCAGTTCTTC. Its protein product is CSVKSGSYPYNEQFF.

This chain connects TRBV29-1 to TRBJ1-1, with TRBD1 matching 7 bases. CDR1 is SQVTM, CDR2 ANQGSEA, per germline. V trimming: 6 bases; J trimming: 1 base; junction bases outside the gene matches: 8. This CDR3 is built from 14 residues. CDR3 protein: CSVRWDSWNTEAFF. The CDR3 nucleotides are TGCAGCGTAAGATGGGACAGCTGGAACACTGAAGCTTTCTTT.

This clonotype was found many times. V usage is TRBV3-1 and J usage is TRBJ2-4; maybe TRBD1 (5 bases). This CDR3 comprises 12 residues. Trimming removed 1 base at V and 8 bases at J, with 6 bases between. Germline CDR1 and CDR2: LGHDT and YNNKEL (reference sequence). The CDR3 protein is CASSQVRDIQYF. The CDR3 nucleotides read TGTGCCAGCAGCCAAGTCAGGGACATTCAGTACTTC.

A few counts support this clonotype. The V call is TRBV5-4, the J call TRBJ2-7; 9 bases are a match to TRBD1. With V trimmed by 4 bases and J by 2 bases, 4 bases remained unmatched. CDR1 and CDR2 from the germline V gene are SGHNT and YYREEE (reference sequence). The CDR3 is made up of 14 amino acids. CDR3 loop: CASSPGTGTYEQYF. The CDR3 coding sequence is TGTGCCAGCAGCCCTGGGACAGGGACCTACGAGCAGTACTTC.

This clonotype was seen repeatedly, ten times or more. The chain links TRBV9 to TRBJ2-5; D is unclear. The CDR3 totals 15 residues. Germline CDR1 is SGDLS and CDR2 is YYNGEE. V was pared by 0 bases and J by 4 bases, with 13 bases between. The CDR3 DNA reads as TGTGCCAGCAGCGTAGGTGGCGATCAGAGAGAGACCCAGTACTTC. It encodes CASSVGGDQRETQYF. The variable domain in full, completed from reference TRBV9 and TRBJ2-5, reads DSGVTQTPKHLITATGQRVTLRCSPRSGDLSVYWYQQSLDQGLQFLIQYYNGEERAKGNILERFSAQQFPDLHSELNLSSLELGDSALYFCASSVGGDQRETQYFGPGTRLLVL.